This is a list of T cell receptor beta chains from one sample in a study of T cell responses to AZD1222 COVID-19 vaccine. Assay used: immunoSEQ multiplex PCR; TCRdb lists only in-frame clones, some missing. The repertoire holds some 140,000 clones, with over 85% as singletons. Source: peripheral blood, taken on day 0 of AZD1222 vaccination. Receptors originate from an adult in good health. The CDR3 runs from the conserved cysteine through the conserved F or W. A D gene is named only where the DNA matches it firmly. Size tells how often a clone was seen (once, few, many) or the class of an expanded clone, and some rows leave it out.

CASTHLTGNTEAFF,TGTGCCAGTACCCATCTGACAGGTAACACTGAAGCTTTCTTT,.,.,TRBV19,TRBJ1-1
CASSLDRPFYNEQFF,TGTGCCAGCAGCCTTGACAGACCCTTCTACAATGAGCAGTTCTTC,.,.,TRBV3-1/TRBV3-2,TRBJ2-1
CASSLGTAYEQYF,TGTGCCAGTAGCCTCGGGACAGCTTACGAGCAGTACTTC,.,TRBD1,TRBV19,TRBJ2-7
CASSLDHGRSPLHF,TGCGCCAGCAGCTTGGACCACGGTCGCTCACCCCTCCACTTT,.,.,TRBV5-1,TRBJ1-6
CASSLTSGREYEQYF,TGTGCCAGCAGTTTGACTAGCGGGAGGGAATACGAGCAGTACTTC,.,TRBD2,TRBV6-5,TRBJ2-7
CATHEGSRQADTQYF,TGCGCCACCCATGAGGGCAGCCGACAGGCAGATACGCAGTATTTT,.,.,TRBV5-1,TRBJ2-3
CASSYLGGTGNTIYF,TGTGCCAGCAGTTATTTGGGAGGAACTGGAAACACCATATATTTT,.,.,TRBV6-5,TRBJ1-3
CASSFGQGITYEQYF,TGTGCCAGCAGTTTTGGGCAGGGGATCACCTACGAGCAGTACTTC,.,.,TRBV28,TRBJ2-7
CASSTQVRLYF,TGTGCCAGCAGCACCCAGGTTCGACTGTACTTC,.,.,TRBV5-5,TRBJ2-7
CASSLKGGDYTDTQYF,TGTGCCAGCAGCTTAAAGGGAGGGGATTACACAGATACGCAGTATTTT,.,TRBD2,TRBV7-3,TRBJ2-3
CASSLKATNEKLFF,TGCGCCAGCAGCTTGAAAGCAACTAATGAAAAACTGTTTTTT,.,.,TRBV5-1,TRBJ1-4
CASKLDRLNTEAFF,TGTGCCAGCAAGCTAGACAGATTGAACACTGAAGCTTTCTTT,.,.,TRBV27,TRBJ1-1
CASSELNIYNEQFF,TGTGCCAGCAGTGAATTGAACATATACAATGAGCAGTTCTTC,.,.,TRBV25-1,TRBJ2-1
CASSQDVSGTPSNQPQHF,TGTGCCAGCAGCCAAGATGTTTCTGGGACACCTAGCAATCAGCCCCAGCATTTT,once,.,TRBV4-2,TRBJ1-5
CSALSYEQYF,TGCAGTGCCCTTTCCTACGAGCAGTACTTC,.,.,TRBV20-1,TRBJ2-7
CSVETGQPDHSGNTIYF,TGCAGCGTTGAAACGGGCCAGCCAGACCACTCTGGAAACACCATATATTTT,.,.,TRBV29-1,TRBJ1-3
CASGPPQTSYNEQFF,TGTGCTAGTGGCCCCCCACAGACCTCCTACAATGAGCAGTTCTTC,.,.,TRBV12-5,TRBJ2-1
CATSDPLAGSTGELFF,TGTGCCACCAGTGATCCCCTTGCAGGGAGCACCGGGGAGCTGTTTTTT,.,.,TRBV24-1,TRBJ2-2
CASSATANTEAFF,TGTGCCAGCAGCGCAACAGCGAACACTGAAGCTTTCTTT,few,.,TRBV9,TRBJ1-1
CASSPPGQGATGELFF,TGCGCCAGCAGCCCTCCGGGACAGGGGGCAACCGGGGAGCTGTTTTTT,.,TRBD1,TRBV4-1,TRBJ2-2